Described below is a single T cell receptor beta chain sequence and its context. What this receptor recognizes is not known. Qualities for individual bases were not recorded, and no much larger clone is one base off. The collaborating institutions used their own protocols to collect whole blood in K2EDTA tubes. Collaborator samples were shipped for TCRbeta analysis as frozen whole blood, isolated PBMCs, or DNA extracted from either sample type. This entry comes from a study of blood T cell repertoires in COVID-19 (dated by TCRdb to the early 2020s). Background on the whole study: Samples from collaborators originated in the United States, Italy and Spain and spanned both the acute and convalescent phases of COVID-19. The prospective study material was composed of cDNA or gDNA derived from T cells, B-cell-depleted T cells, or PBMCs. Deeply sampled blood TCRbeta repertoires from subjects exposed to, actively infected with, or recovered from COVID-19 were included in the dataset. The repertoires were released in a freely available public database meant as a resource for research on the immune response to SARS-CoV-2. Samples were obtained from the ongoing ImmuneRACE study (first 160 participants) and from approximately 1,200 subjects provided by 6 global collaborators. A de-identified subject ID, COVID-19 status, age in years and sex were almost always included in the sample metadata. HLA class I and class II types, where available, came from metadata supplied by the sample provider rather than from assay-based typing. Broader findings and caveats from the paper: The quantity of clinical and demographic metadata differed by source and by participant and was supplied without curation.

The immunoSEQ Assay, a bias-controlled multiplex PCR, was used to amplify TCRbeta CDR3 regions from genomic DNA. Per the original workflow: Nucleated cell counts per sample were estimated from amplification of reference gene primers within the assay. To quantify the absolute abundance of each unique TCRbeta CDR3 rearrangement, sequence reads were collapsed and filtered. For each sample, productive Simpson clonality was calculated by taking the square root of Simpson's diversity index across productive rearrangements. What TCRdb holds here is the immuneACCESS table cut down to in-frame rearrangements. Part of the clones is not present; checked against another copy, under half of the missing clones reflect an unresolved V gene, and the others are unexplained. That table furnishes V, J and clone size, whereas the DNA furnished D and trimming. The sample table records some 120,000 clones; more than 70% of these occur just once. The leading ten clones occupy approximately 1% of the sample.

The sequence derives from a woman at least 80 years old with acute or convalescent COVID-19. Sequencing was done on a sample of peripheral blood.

This receptor has the CDR3 CASSRQGGGQETQYF. The DNA sequence is as follows: TGTGCCAGTAGCCGACAGGGAGGTGGCCAAGAGACCCAGTACTTC. The chain is assembled from TRBV19 and TRBJ2-5; the D segment could be TRBD1, given 7 matching bases. The CDR3, from cysteine to phenylalanine, totals 15 residues. The read is trimmed to its CDR3 DNA, 45 bases read in frame from base 1. As encoded in the germline V gene (reference sequence), CDR1 is LNHDA while CDR2 is SQIVND. Cut back by 6 bases and 1 base, the V and J ends lie 15 bases apart. Here the CDR3 is joined to the reference TRBV19 and TRBJ2-5 genes, and the full variable domain is: DGGITQSPKYLFRKEGQNVTLSCEQNLNHDAMYWYRQDPGQGLRLIYYSQIVNDFQKGDIAEGYSVSREKKESFPLTVTSAQKNPTAFYLCASSRQGGGQETQYFGPGTRLLVL.